The 25 T cell receptor beta chains given below trace back to one sample, sequenced in a study of CD8+CD57+ T cells in acquired aplastic anemia. The study profiled TCR beta VDJ and CDR3 using genomic DNA as template. TCRdb reprocessed the reads via MiXCR and lists one record per CDR3 protein. The sample lists about 180,000 distinct CDR3 sequences; 45% to 60% were seen once. The patients chosen for sequencing had shown expansion of CD8+CD57+ cells (detected by flow cytometry). The source material was sorted CD4+, CD8+, or CD8+CD57+ T cells (not recorded which) from PBMCs. The receptors were sampled from a human donor with aplastic anemia.

The chain has TRBV27 and TRBJ2-4; 8 nucleotides align to TRBD1. Germline V gene lookup returns CDR1 MNHEY and CDR2 SMNVEV (reference sequence). The CDR3 consists of 16 residues. Unmatched junction bases numbered 7, after V lost 4 bases and J lost 2 bases. CDR3 protein: CASSSWDRRTKNIQYF. The DNA of the CDR3 is TGTGCCAGCAGTTCCTGGGACAGGAGGACCAAAAACATTCAGTACTTC.

This clonotype was observed many times. V usage is TRBV30 and J usage is TRBJ2-5; 8 bases align to TRBD2. The germline CDR1 and CDR2 sequences are GTSNPN and SVGIG (reference sequence). CDR3 length equals 14 residues. Trimming took 6 bases from V and 2 from J; bases not matched to a gene: 8. CDR3 nucleotide sequence: TGTGCCTGTTCTCTAGCGGGCAAACAAGAGACCCAGTACTTC. Protein sequence: CACSLAGKQETQYF.

Comments on this clonotype: A much larger clone differs from this one at a single base, so this may be a read error. The chain combines TRBV5-6 with TRBJ1-2; the D is unclear. Germline V CDR1 and CDR2: SGHDT, YYEEEE. The CDR3 covers 12 residues. CDR3 amino acids: CTSSFPGRFSTF. The CDR3 coding sequence is TGTACCAGCAGCTTCCCGGGCAGGTTCAGCACCTTC.

This clonotype has a count of ten or more. The rearrangement links TRBV29-1 to TRBJ2-1, with 8 bases lining up with TRBD2. Germline-derived CDR1 and CDR2 are SQVTM and ANQGSEA. This CDR3 comprises 16 residues. V was pared by 2 bases and J by 3 bases, with 9 bases of the junction left unmatched. CDR3 DNA sequence: TGCAGCGTTGAACCGGCCCGCGGGGGGCTCTACAATGAGCAGTTCTTC. This gives the protein CSVEPARGGLYNEQFF.

The CDR3: CSARDSGNHEQYF. CDR3 coding DNA: TGCAGTGCTAGAGATTCGGGGAACCACGAGCAGTACTTC. The V gene is TRBV20-1, the J gene TRBJ2-7; perhaps TRBD2 as D (5 bases). With 0 bases removed from V and 5 bases from J, the gap between germline ends came to 11 bases. The CDR3 has 13 residues. The germline V gene encodes CDR1 DFQATT and CDR2 SNEGSKA (reference sequence).

The J gene is TRBJ1-5, the V gene TRBV27, with TRBD1 identical over 7 bases. Germline V gene lookup returns CDR1 MNHEY and CDR2 SMNVEV (reference sequence). The CDR3 length is 14 residues. The V segment lost 6 bases and the J segment 4 bases; nucleotides outside the gene matches: 6. The CDR3: CASSLDRKNQPQHF. In nucleotides, the CDR3 is TGTGCCAGCAGCTTGGACAGGAAAAATCAGCCCCAGCATTTT.

This clonotype has at least ten counts. This CDR3 is CASSEALLGPRSGNTIYF. CDR3 coding DNA: TGTGCCAGCAGTGAAGCGCTTCTGGGCCCCCGCTCTGGAAACACCATATATTTT. The V gene is TRBV2, the J gene TRBJ1-3; D gene ambiguous. Trimming shortened V by 0 bases and J by 0 bases, and 15 bases separated the two germline ends. Germline CDR1 SNHLY, CDR2 FYNNEI. The CDR3 loop spans 18 amino acids. The full variable domain, in which reference TRBV2 and TRBJ1-3 provide the parts outside the CDR3, is EPEVTQTPSHQVTQMGQEVILRCVPISNHLYFYWYRQILGQKVEFLVSFYNNEISEKSEIFDDQFSVERPDGSNFTLKIRSTKLEDSAMYFCASSEALLGPRSGNTIYFGEGSWLTVV.

J is TRBJ2-5 and V is TRBV19, with a possible D match to TRBD1 (5 bases). CDR3 size: 13 residues. V lost 4 bases to trimming and J lost 7 bases, with 13 bases between them. Germline loops: CDR1 LNHDA, CDR2 SQIVND (reference sequence). The CDR3 DNA reads TGTGCCAGTAGTAGGCGTTTCCAGGGGACCCAGTACTTC. It specifies CASSRRFQGTQYF.

This clonotype was recorded many times. The rearrangement joins TRBV4-1 to TRBJ1-1; 12 positions match TRBD1. Germline CDR1 and CDR2: MGHRA and YSYEKL. V trimming: 3 bases; J trimming: 14 bases; junction bases outside the gene matches: 10. The CDR3 covers 14 residues. The CDR3 here is CASSHPEGGQGAFF. In nucleotides, the CDR3 is TGCGCCAGCAGCCACCCTGAGGGGGGACAGGGGGCGTTCTTT.

Ten or more counts support this clonotype. The V and J genes are TRBV6-1 and TRBJ2-7; D is unclear. Germline V CDR1 and CDR2: MNHNS, SASEGT. V lost 5 bases and J lost 3, with 14 bases in between. The CDR3 is 14 residues long. CDR3 DNA: TGTGCCAGCAGTAGCAACCGTCCAAACTACGAGCAGTACTTC. Its protein is CASSSNRPNYEQYF.

Ten or more counts support this clonotype. The chain combines TRBV24-1 with TRBJ2-3, with a possible D match to TRBD1 (5 bases). The V end was cut by 2 bases, the J end by 2 bases, with 13 bases between. The CDR3 is 16 amino acids. Per germline, CDR1 KGHDR and CDR2 SFDVKD. CDR3 residues: CATSDSTAPTTDTQYF. The CDR3 nucleotides read TGTGCCACCAGTGATTCGACAGCCCCTACCACAGATACGCAGTATTTT.

The chain carries TRBV2 and TRBJ1-1, with TRBD1 matching over 8 bases. V was pared by 4 bases and J by 5 bases, with 6 bases of the junction left unmatched. The CDR3 covers 14 residues. Germline CDR1 and CDR2: SNHLY and FYNNEI. In nucleotides, the CDR3 is TGTGCCAGCAGTGGACAGGGGATGGGTACTGAAGCTTTCTTT. This sequence encodes CASSGQGMGTEAFF.

The V gene is TRBV9, the J gene TRBJ1-6; tentatively, D is TRBD1 (5 bases). The CDR3 is made up of 16 amino acids. V shed 0 bases and J shed 7 bases, with 14 bases lying between them. CDR1 SGDLS and CDR2 YYNGEE come from the germline V gene. The CDR3 protein is CASSVAAGSKNSPLHF. DNA of the CDR3: TGTGCCAGCAGCGTAGCCGCAGGGAGTAAGAATTCACCCCTCCACTTT.

This chain joins TRBV10-3 and TRBJ1-1, with D perhaps matching TRBD1 (6 bases). CDR1 is ENHRY, CDR2 SYGVKD, per germline. This CDR3 comprises 12 residues. Trimming removed 6 bases from V and 2 bases from J, with 7 bases in between. For the CDR3, the DNA is TGTGCCATCAGACAGGGTAACACTGAAGCTTTCTTT. This encodes CAIRQGNTEAFF.

This chain connects TRBV15 to TRBJ2-2; perhaps TRBD1 as D (5 bases). This CDR3 is 14 amino acids long. V gave up 2 bases and J gave up 4 bases, with 8 bases separating them. In germline, CDR1 is LNHNV, CDR2 YYDKDF (reference sequence). The CDR3 coding sequence is TGTGCCACCAGCAGACGACAGCCCACCGGGGAGCTGTTTTTT. Its protein product is CATSRRQPTGELFF.

This clonotype was seen at least ten times. The chain recombines TRBV20-1 with TRBJ2-7, with 12 positions matching TRBD1. The V gene end was trimmed by 3 bases and the J gene end by 4 bases; junction bases not matched to a gene: 4. The CDR3 length is 14 residues. Per germline, CDR1 DFQATT and CDR2 SNEGSKA (reference sequence). The CDR3 bases are TGCAGTGCTAGTCAGGGACAGGGGGCGTACGAGCAGTACTTC. Translating gives CSASQGQGAYEQYF.

The gene calls are TRBV19 and TRBJ2-7; possible D gene TRBD2, 5 bases. Trimming pared 6 bases from V and 9 bases from J, leaving 18 bases between. The CDR3 is 13 amino acids. CDR1 is LNHDA and CDR2 is SQIVND in the germline V gene (reference sequence). The CDR3 loop is CASSSGWQSGQYF. The DNA for the CDR3 is TGTGCCAGTAGCTCGGGATGGCAGTCTGGGCAGTACTTC.

This clonotype was seen just once. CDR3 protein: CSATSGGAYSYNEQFF. The CDR3 DNA sequence: TGCAGTGCTACTAGCGGGGGGGCCTACTCCTACAATGAGCAGTTCTTC. This rearrangement joins TRBV20-1 to TRBJ2-1; TRBD2 matches at 12 bases. From germline, CDR1 is DFQATT and CDR2 SNEGSKA (reference sequence). This CDR3 region has 16 residues. Unmatched junction bases numbered 4, after V lost 4 bases and J lost 0 bases.

This rearrangement joins TRBV11-3 to TRBJ2-7, with D uncertain. V lost 2 bases, J lost 2 bases, and 10 bases lay in between. CDR1 and CDR2 (germline): SGHNT, YENEEA. There are 14 residues in the CDR3. The CDR3 spells CASSLMALPYEQYF. The CDR3 DNA is TGTGCCAGCAGCTTAATGGCCCTTCCCTACGAGCAGTACTTC.

This clonotype was detected a few times. The chain joins TRBV5-1 to TRBJ1-5; perhaps TRBD1 as D (5 bases). CDR1 is SGHRS and CDR2 is YFSETQ in the germline V gene. CDR3 size: 14 residues. V shed 3 bases and J shed 5 bases, with 12 bases lying between them. The CDR3 reads CASSSGGGDQPQHF. As DNA, the CDR3 is TGCGCCAGCAGCTCTGGGGGGGGGGATCAGCCCCAGCATTTT.

On this clonotype: A read error is possible here, since a much larger clone lies one base away. This rearrangement joins TRBV6-1 to TRBJ1-1; unclear D gene. The CDR3 is 11 amino acids. The V and J ends lost 2 bases and 11 bases respectively, with 9 bases between them. The germline gives CDR1 MNHNS, CDR2 SASEGT. The CDR3 DNA reads TGTGCCAGCAGTGAAAACGGACTGGCTTTCTTT. Translation: CASSENGLAFF.

As regards this clonotype: A much larger clone lies a single base off, so this may be a read error. The V and J genes are TRBV5-1 and TRBJ2-3; tentative D call: TRBD1 (5 bases). This CDR3 spans 15 amino acids. CDR1 and CDR2 (germline): SGHRS, YFSETQ. The CDR3 reads CASSVGALGTDMQYF. The CDR3 DNA follows: TGCGCCAGCAGTGTTGGGGCTCTCGGCACAGATATGCAGTATTTT.

This chain links TRBV14 with TRBJ2-1; D gene uncertain. V lost 1 base, J lost 6 bases, and 1 base lay in between. The length of the CDR3 is 11 residues. Germline V gene data show CDR1 as SGHDN and CDR2 as FVKESK. The CDR3 reads CASSQANEQFF. For the CDR3, the DNA is TGTGCCAGCAGCCAAGCCAATGAGCAGTTCTTC.

The chain uses TRBV7-9 and TRBJ1-1; D is perhaps TRBD1 (6 bases). The V gene lost 5 bases and the J gene lost 9 bases, with 13 bases spanning the gap. Per the germline V gene, CDR1 is SEHNR and CDR2 is FQNEAQ (reference sequence). CDR3 length: 12 amino acids. CDR3 nucleotides: TGTGCCAGCAGCCTGCAACAGGGACAAGCTTTCTTT. Protein sequence: CASSLQQGQAFF.

CDR3 residues: CATSRAFSYEQYF. The CDR3 DNA sequence: TGTGCCACCAGCAGAGCCTTCTCCTACGAGCAGTACTTC. This sequence joins TRBV15 and TRBJ2-7, with no clear D. Trimming removed 1 base from V and 0 bases from J, with 4 bases in between. Germline V lookup: CDR1 LNHNV, CDR2 YYDKDF (reference sequence). The CDR3 has 13 residues.